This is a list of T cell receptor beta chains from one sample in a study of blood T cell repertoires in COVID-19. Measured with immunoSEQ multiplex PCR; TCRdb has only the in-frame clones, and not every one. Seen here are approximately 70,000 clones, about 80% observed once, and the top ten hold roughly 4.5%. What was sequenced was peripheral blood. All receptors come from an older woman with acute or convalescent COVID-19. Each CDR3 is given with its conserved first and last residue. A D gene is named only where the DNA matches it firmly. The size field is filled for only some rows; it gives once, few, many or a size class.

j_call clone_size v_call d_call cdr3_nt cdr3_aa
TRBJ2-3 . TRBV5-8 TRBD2 TGTGCCAGCCGACTAGCTCCAGATACGCAGTATTTT CASRLAPDTQYF
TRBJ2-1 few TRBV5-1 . TGCGCCAGCAGCTGGGGGGGGGCCCCCAATGAGCAGTTCTTC CASSWGGAPNEQFF
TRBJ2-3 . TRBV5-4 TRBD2 TGTGCCAGCAGCTTCTCTAGCGGGAAGTTCCTGGATACGCAGTATTTT CASSFSSGKFLDTQYF
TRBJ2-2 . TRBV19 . TGTGCCAGCCGGCGGGGGCAGAACACCGGGGAGCTGTTTTTT CASRRGQNTGELFF
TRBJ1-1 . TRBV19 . TGTGCCAGTATCCCATTAGCCGTTGGGAACACTGAAGCTTTCTTT CASIPLAVGNTEAFF
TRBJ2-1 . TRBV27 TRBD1 TGTGCCAGCAGCCCGGGACAGAGCTCCTACAATGAGCAGTTCTTC CASSPGQSSYNEQFF
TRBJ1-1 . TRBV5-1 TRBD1 TGCGCCAGCCAGGACAGGGGCGGGAACACTGAAGCTTTCTTT CASQDRGGNTEAFF
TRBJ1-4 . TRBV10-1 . TGCGCCAGCAGTGCGGGAGAAGAAAAACTGTTTTTT CASSAGEEKLFF
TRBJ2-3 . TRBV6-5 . TGTGCCAGCAGTTACTACGGGGGCACAGATACGCAGTATTTT CASSYYGGTDTQYF
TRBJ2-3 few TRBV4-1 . TGCGCCAGCAGCCAAGATCGAGGAGATACGCAGTATTTT CASSQDRGDTQYF
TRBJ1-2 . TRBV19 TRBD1 TGTGCCAGTTCCCCAGGGGGACGACCTAACTATGGCTACACCTTC CASSPGGRPNYGYTF
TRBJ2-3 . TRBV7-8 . TGTGCCAGCAGCTTAGTTCGTCAGGTGTGGACAGATACGCAGTATTTT CASSLVRQVWTDTQYF
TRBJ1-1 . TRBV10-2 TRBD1 TGCGCCAGCAGAGGGGGCGAGACTGAAGCTTTCTTT CASRGGETEAFF
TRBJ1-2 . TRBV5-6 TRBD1 TGTGCCACCCTATTATCTCCCGGGACAGCTCCCTATGGCTACACCTTC CATLLSPGTAPYGYTF
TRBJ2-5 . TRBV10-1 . TGCGCCAGCAGTGAGACCCATAACAGGGCCCAGTACTTC CASSETHNRAQYF
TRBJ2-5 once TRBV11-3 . TGTGCCAGCAGCTCTGGACAGTCAGGGGAGACCCAGTACTTC CASSSGQSGETQYF
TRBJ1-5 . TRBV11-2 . TGTGCCAGCAGCTTAACGGACGGGGGGAATCAGCCCCAGCATTTT CASSLTDGGNQPQHF
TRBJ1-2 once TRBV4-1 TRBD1 TGCGCCAGCAGCCAAGGGTCAGGGGGCGCGGACTATGGCTACACCTTC CASSQGSGGADYGYTF
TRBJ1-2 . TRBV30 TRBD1 TGTGCCTGGAGTGCCCAACAGGGGAACTTGCTCTTC CAWSAQQGNLLF
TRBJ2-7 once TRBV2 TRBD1 TGTGCCAGCAGACAACAGGGGCCCGAGCAGTACTTC CASRQQGPEQYF
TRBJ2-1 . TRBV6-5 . TGTGCCAGCACCCCGAGAGGGAGATGGGAGCAGTTCTTC CASTPRGRWEQFF
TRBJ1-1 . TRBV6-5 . TGTGCCAGCAGTCCAATCAGGGGCGAAGCTTTCTTT CASSPIRGEAFF
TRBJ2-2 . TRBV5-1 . TGCGCCAGCAGCCTTAGGACAGTTGAGACCGGGGAGCTGTTTTTT CASSLRTVETGELFF
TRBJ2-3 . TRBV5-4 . TGTGCCAGCAGCTTGGTCAGGGAGGTGAATACGCAGTATTTT CASSLVREVNTQYF
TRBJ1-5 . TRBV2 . TGTGCCAGCCGAACGGACAGTCCGTATCAATATAGCAATCAGCCCCAGCATTTT CASRTDSPYQYSNQPQHF
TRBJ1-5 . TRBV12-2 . TGTGCAAGTCGCTTAGAAGGGGGTCTTAGCAATCAGCCCCAGCATTTT CASRLEGGLSNQPQHF
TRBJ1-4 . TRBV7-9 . TGTGCCAGCAGCTTAGCGTCCGGGATCGAAGAAAAACTGTTTTTT CASSLASGIEEKLFF
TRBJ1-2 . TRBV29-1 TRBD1 TGCAGCGTATATGGGGACAGAGAAGATAACTATGGCTACACCTTC CSVYGDREDNYGYTF
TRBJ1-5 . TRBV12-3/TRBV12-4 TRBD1 TGTGCCAGCAGCGGACAGGGGAATCAGCCCCAGCATTTT CASSGQGNQPQHF
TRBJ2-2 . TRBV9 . TGTGCCAGCAGCGTAGGCGCGGTAACTAACACCGGGGAGCTGTTTTTT CASSVGAVTNTGELFF
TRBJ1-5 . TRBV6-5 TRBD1 TGTGCCAGCAGTTCGAGGGGGCAGGGTCAGCCCCAGCATTTT CASSSRGQGQPQHF
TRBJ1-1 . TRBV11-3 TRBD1 TGTGCCAGCAGCTCAGACAGGGGAGGGACTGAAGCTTTCTTT CASSSDRGGTEAFF
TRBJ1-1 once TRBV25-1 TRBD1 TGTGCCAGCAGTGAACGGCAGGGGGTCTCTTTCTTT CASSERQGVSFF
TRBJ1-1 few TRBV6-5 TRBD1 TGTGCCAGCAGCCGGACAGGGCCGAACACTGAAGCTTTCTTT CASSRTGPNTEAFF
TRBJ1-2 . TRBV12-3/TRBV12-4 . TGTGCCAGCAGTTTAGAATCCGGGTCTGGCTACACCTTC CASSLESGSGYTF
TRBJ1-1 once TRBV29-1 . TGCAGCGCTATTGAGGTCACTGAAGCTTTCTTT CSAIEVTEAFF
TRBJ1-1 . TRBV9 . TGTGCCAGCAGCGTAGGACTTGAAGGTCTCGAAGCTTTCTTT CASSVGLEGLEAFF
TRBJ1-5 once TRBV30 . TGTGCCTGGAGTGGAGAGAGCAATCAGCCCCAGCATTTT CAWSGESNQPQHF
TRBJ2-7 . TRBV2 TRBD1 TGTGCCAGCAGTGAAAATAGGGACAGGATGTACTTC CASSENRDRMYF
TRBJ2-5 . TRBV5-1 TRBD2 TGCGCCAGCAGCTTCGCCGGCCCAACTAGCGGGCAAGAGACCCAGTACTTC CASSFAGPTSGQETQYF